The 3 T cell receptor beta chains given below trace back to one sample, sequenced in a study of immune characterization of retroperitoneal liposarcoma. Using its own MiXCR run on the PCR reads, TCRdb lists one record per CDR3 protein. This table has fewer than 2,500 distinct CDR3 sequences, about 35% appearing once. Sequencing was done on a sample of tumor tissue. The receptors shown here come from a male donor with retroperitoneal liposarcoma.

The chain combines TRBV6-1 with TRBJ2-5; D tentatively reads TRBD1 or TRBD2 (6 bases each). The J call could be wrong; TRBJ2-7 is a better fit for the DNA end. Germline assignment: CDR1 MNHNS and CDR2 SASEGT. The CDR3 is 16 residues long. The CDR3 DNA reads as TGTGCCAGCAGGGACTATAGCACGGGACACACCTACGAGCAGTACTTC. It translates to CASRDYSTGHTYEQYF.

This rearrangement joins TRBV6-1 to TRBJ2-1; the D is unclear. The DNA end is a closer match to TRBJ2-7, so the J assignment may be wrong. Looked up from germline, CDR1 is MNHNS and CDR2 is SASEGT. The CDR3 is made up of 11 amino acids. The CDR3: CASRFSYEQYF. The CDR3, as DNA: TGTGCCAGCAGGTTTTCCTACGAGCAGTACTTC.

By share of the sample, this clonotype is medium-sized. The chain links TRBV6-6 to TRBJ2-5; TRBD2 agrees at 12 bases. The V gene's germline CDR1 is MNHNY and CDR2 SVGAGI (reference sequence). The CDR3 consists of 15 residues. The V segment lost 6 bases and the J segment 5 bases; nucleotides outside the gene matches: 7. CDR3 residues: CASRGLAGGGETQYF. The CDR3 coding sequence is TGTGCCAGCAGGGGTCTAGCGGGAGGGGGGGAGACCCAGTACTTC.